One and the same sample provided the 20 T cell receptor beta chains below, sequenced in a study of blood T cell repertoires in COVID-19. Some clones are missing from TCRdb's copy, which holds only in-frame ones; the method was immunoSEQ multiplex PCR. The table shows roughly 140,000 clones, with approximately 86% occurring only once. The specimen sequenced was PBMCs or T cells enriched from blood (not recorded which). These receptors were taken from a woman aged 40 to 55 who had recovered from COVID-19.

The chain joins TRBV20-1 to TRBJ2-7; D is unclear. Germline V lookup: CDR1 DFQATT, CDR2 SNEGSKA (reference sequence). V was trimmed by 3 bases and J by 5 bases, leaving 14 bases between them. The CDR3 loop spans 13 amino acids. CDR3 nucleotide sequence: TGCAGTGCTAGTGACGGTAACCGGGACGAGCAGTACTTC. It specifies CSASDGNRDEQYF.

The rearrangement uses TRBV4-1 and TRBJ1-2, with 7 positions matching TRBD1. The CDR3 is 13 residues long. J gave up 7 bases and V 3 bases, and 5 bases lay outside the gene matches. Germline V gene sequence: CDR1 MGHRA, CDR2 YSYEKL. The CDR3 sequence: CASSQAPGGGYTF. The DNA of the CDR3 is TGCGCCAGCAGCCAGGCCCCAGGGGGTGGCTACACCTTC.

The chain recombines TRBV5-8 with TRBJ1-4, with D perhaps TRBD1 (5 bases). Per germline, CDR1 SGHTS and CDR2 YDEGEE. The CDR3 consists of 15 residues. Between the trimmed V and J ends, which lost 1 base and 7 bases, there was a span of 14 bases. The CDR3 spells CASSLWGGGAEKLFF. In DNA form, the CDR3 reads TGTGCCAGCAGCTTGTGGGGAGGCGGGGCTGAAAAACTGTTTTTT.

In its sample, this clone was seen once. The chain employs TRBV19 and TRBJ1-5; D may be TRBD1 (5 bases). The CDR3 totals 13 residues. In germline, CDR1 is LNHDA, CDR2 SQIVND (reference sequence). Trimming removed 7 bases from V and 4 bases from J, with 11 bases in between. The DNA for the CDR3 is TGTGCCAGTATGTGGGGACTAAATCAGCCCCAGCATTTT. This translates into CASMWGLNQPQHF.

The chain links TRBV9 to TRBJ2-1; no firm D call. The CDR3 has 15 residues. Germline V gene lookup returns CDR1 SGDLS and CDR2 YYNGEE. The ends were cut back, 4 bases at V and 6 bases at J, with 17 bases in the middle. The CDR3: CASSPRVTDVNEQFF. CDR3 nucleotide sequence: TGTGCCAGCAGCCCCAGAGTGACTGACGTCAATGAGCAGTTCTTC.

The CDR3 loop reads CASSQDPGTYYGYTF. As DNA, the CDR3 is TGCGCCAGCAGCCAAGATCCGGGGACTTACTATGGCTACACCTTC. The rearrangement uses TRBV4-1 and TRBJ1-2, with a tentative D call TRBD1 (5 bases). V was pared by 0 bases and J by 3 bases, with 11 bases between. CDR1 is MGHRA, CDR2 YSYEKL, per germline. The CDR3 spans 15 residues.

V and J are TRBV29-1 and TRBJ2-2; 8 nucleotides align to TRBD1. The V gene's germline CDR1 is SQVTM and CDR2 ANQGSEA. The CDR3 is 15 amino acids. V dropped 6 bases and J dropped 5; count of bases not matched to a gene: 11. CDR3 sequence reads: CSVSGRTGSTGELFF. In DNA form, the CDR3 reads TGCAGCGTAAGTGGGAGGACAGGGTCGACCGGGGAGCTGTTTTTT.

The sample holds one count of this clone. V and J are TRBV5-1 and TRBJ2-2, with 9 bases aligning to TRBD1. The V gene's germline CDR1 is SGHRS and CDR2 YFSETQ. The V segment lost 4 bases and the J segment 2 bases; nucleotides outside the gene matches: 9. The CDR3 has 17 residues. The CDR3 region is CASSLTGGNPNTGELFF. The CDR3 DNA follows: TGCGCCAGCAGCCTAACAGGGGGCAATCCCAACACCGGGGAGCTGTTTTTT.

The V call is TRBV3-1 (or the pseudogene TRBV3-2), the J call TRBJ2-1; TRBD2 matches at 14 bases. Germline loops: CDR1 LGHDT, CDR2 YNNKEL (reference sequence). The CDR3 has 20 amino acids. Trimming cost V 0 bases and J 7 bases; bases outside gene matches: 14. CDR3 sequence (DNA): TGTGCCAGCAGCCAAGAATCTCTAGCTTCTGGACTAGCGGGGGGTAATGAGCAGTTCTTC. This translates into CASSQESLASGLAGGNEQFF.

The chain carries TRBV3-1 (or the pseudogene TRBV3-2) and TRBJ1-6, with unresolved D. Trimming left V 0 bases short and J 7 bases short, with 7 bases between. CDR1 and CDR2 (germline): LGHDT, YNNKEL (reference sequence). The length of the CDR3 is 14 residues. This chain's CDR3 is CASSQDSNNSPLHF. The CDR3, as DNA: TGTGCCAGCAGCCAAGACAGTAACAATTCACCCCTCCACTTT.

In this sample, this clone turned up a few times. This chain joins TRBV6-4 and TRBJ1-6, with 8 bases aligning to TRBD1. The V segment lost 4 bases and the J segment 16 bases; nucleotides outside the gene matches: 9. Germline assignment: CDR1 MRHNA and CDR2 SNTAGT. This CDR3 spans 13 amino acids. DNA for the CDR3: TGTGCCAGCAGTGTCAACCAGGGACAGGCTCTCCACTTT. It specifies CASSVNQGQALHF.

The chain links TRBV6-6 to TRBJ2-5, with 10 bases fitting TRBD2. CDR1 MNHNY and CDR2 SVGAGI come from the germline V gene (reference sequence). J was trimmed by 5 bases and V by 3 bases; bases with no gene match: 6. This CDR3 has 15 residues. The CDR3 coding sequence is TGTGCCAGCAGTTATAATAGCGGGGGGTTTGAGACCCAGTACTTC. The encoded protein is CASSYNSGGFETQYF.

The V gene is TRBV7-9, the J gene TRBJ2-7; 10 bases fit TRBD1. After removal of 4 bases from V and 3 bases from J, the junction contained 9 bases not matched to a gene. The germline CDR1 and CDR2 sequences are SEHNR and FQNEAQ (reference sequence). The CDR3 spans 16 residues. CDR3 sequence reads: CASSSTPGQGFYEQYF. The CDR3, as DNA: TGTGCCAGCAGCTCTACCCCGGGACAGGGGTTCTACGAGCAGTACTTC.

The chain is built from TRBV5-1 and TRBJ2-5, with 8 bases aligning to TRBD2. Germline CDR1 reads SGHRS; CDR2 reads YFSETQ. CDR3 size: 15 residues. V was pared by 1 base and J by 10 bases, with 12 bases of the junction left unmatched. CDR3 region: CASSLSTSFGGDQYF. In nucleotides, the CDR3 is TGCGCCAGCAGCTTGTCTACGTCGTTCGGGGGGGACCAGTACTTC.

The gene calls are TRBV29-1 and TRBJ2-5, with D tentatively TRBD1 (6 bases). The CDR3 totals 13 residues. The germline V gene encodes CDR1 SQVTM and CDR2 ANQGSEA. The germline V and J ends were trimmed by 7 bases and 2 bases, with 14 bases remaining between them. For the CDR3, the DNA is TGCAGCGGCGCTGGGGGCGTACAAGAGACCCAGTACTTC. Its translation: CSGAGGVQETQYF.

V and J are TRBV9 and TRBJ2-5; 8 bases match TRBD2. Germline CDR1 and CDR2: SGDLS and YYNGEE. The V segment lost 3 bases and the J segment 2 bases; nucleotides outside the gene matches: 6. The CDR3 has 15 residues. The CDR3 region is CASSAGGTPQETQYF. The DNA for the CDR3 is TGTGCCAGCAGCGCGGGGGGGACACCTCAAGAGACCCAGTACTTC.

The genes are TRBV7-9 and TRBJ2-5; D is perhaps TRBD1 (5 bases). Looked up from germline, CDR1 is SEHNR and CDR2 is FQNEAQ (reference sequence). This CDR3 contains 15 residues. Trimming cost V 0 bases and J 0 bases, with 8 bases left between them. The CDR3 sequence: CASSLAETDQETQYF. The CDR3, as DNA: TGTGCCAGCAGCTTAGCGGAGACAGACCAAGAGACCCAGTACTTC.

The chain joins TRBV5-4 to TRBJ2-2; D may be TRBD1 (5 bases). The ends were cut back, 1 base at V and 6 bases at J, with 13 bases in the middle. The CDR3 runs 15 residues. Germline CDR1 is SGHNT and CDR2 is YYREEE (reference sequence). In nucleotides, the CDR3 is TGTGCCAGCAGCTTGCCAGGGTCTTTTGCCGGGGAGCTGTTTTTT. Translation: CASSLPGSFAGELFF.

V and J are TRBV11-2 and TRBJ1-4; tentatively, D is TRBD1 (5 bases). V lost 5 bases and J 4 bases, leaving 14 bases between the germline ends. Germline V gives CDR1 SGHAT, CDR2 FQNNGV. The CDR3 covers 15 residues. The CDR3 bases are TGTGCCAGCAGCCCAGGGCCCGCGATTAATGAAAAACTGTTTTTT. It codes for CASSPGPAINEKLFF.

The J gene is TRBJ2-7, the V gene TRBV6-5; 9 bases are a match to TRBD1. Germline V gene data show CDR1 as MNHEY and CDR2 as SVGAGI. The CDR3 loop spans 15 amino acids. V was pared by 0 bases and J by 1 base, with 1 base of the junction left unmatched. CDR3 sequence: CASSYSGTGSYEQYF. The CDR3 DNA follows: TGTGCCAGCAGTTACTCCGGGACAGGGTCCTACGAGCAGTACTTC.